Listed here is a single T cell receptor (beta chain). The sample comes from a study of cytomegalovirus exposure and HLA in healthy donors. The PCR contained 60 Vbeta and 13 Jbeta primers. The table came from immunoSEQ multiplex PCR; TCRdb's copy has only in-frame clones and leaves some out. This sample has under 200,000 clones, with around 68% found just once. This CDR3 has 16 amino acids. Germline trimming cut 4 bases from V and 8 bases from J; bases unmatched to any gene: 17. From germline, CDR1 is SGHRS and CDR2 YFSETQ. The gene calls are TRBV5-1 and TRBJ1-2, with 7 bases matching TRBD1. The receptor was derived from a man aged 45-65 years in good health and CMV-seronegative. Sequences were obtained from PBMCs. In DNA form, the CDR3 reads TGCGCCAGCAGCCTGAACCCGACAGGGTTGGGGGAAGGCTACACCTTC. Encoded protein: CASSLNPTGLGEGYTF.